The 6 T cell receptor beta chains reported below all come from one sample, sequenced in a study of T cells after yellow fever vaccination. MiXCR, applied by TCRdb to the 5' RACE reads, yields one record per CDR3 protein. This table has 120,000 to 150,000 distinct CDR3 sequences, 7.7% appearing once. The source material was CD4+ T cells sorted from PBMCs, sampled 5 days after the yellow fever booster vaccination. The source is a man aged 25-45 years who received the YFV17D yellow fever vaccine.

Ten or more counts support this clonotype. In nucleotides, the CDR3 is TGTGCCAGCAGCTCTGCCGCCGGGGGCGGTCAAGAGACCCAGTACTTC. It encodes CASSSAAGGGQETQYF. The chain links TRBV7-2 to TRBJ2-5, with D perhaps being TRBD1 or TRBD2 (6 bases each). The CDR3 is 16 amino acids. The V end was cut by 4 bases, the J end by 2 bases, with 17 bases between. Germline lookup yields CDR1 SGHTA and CDR2 FQGNSA.

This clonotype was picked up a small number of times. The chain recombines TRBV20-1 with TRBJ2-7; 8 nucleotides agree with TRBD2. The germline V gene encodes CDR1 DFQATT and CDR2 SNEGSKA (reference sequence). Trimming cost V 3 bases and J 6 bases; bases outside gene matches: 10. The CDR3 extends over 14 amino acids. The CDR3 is CSASSGRAGGEQYF. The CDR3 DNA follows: TGCAGTGCTAGTAGTGGGAGGGCGGGGGGCGAGCAGTACTTC.

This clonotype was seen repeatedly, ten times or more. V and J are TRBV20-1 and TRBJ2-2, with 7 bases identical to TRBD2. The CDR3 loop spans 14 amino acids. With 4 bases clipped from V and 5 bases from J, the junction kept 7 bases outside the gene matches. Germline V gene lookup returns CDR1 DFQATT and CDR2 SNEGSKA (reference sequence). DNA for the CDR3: TGCAGTGCTATGGCGGGAGTAGGGACCGGGGAGCTGTTTTTT. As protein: CSAMAGVGTGELFF.

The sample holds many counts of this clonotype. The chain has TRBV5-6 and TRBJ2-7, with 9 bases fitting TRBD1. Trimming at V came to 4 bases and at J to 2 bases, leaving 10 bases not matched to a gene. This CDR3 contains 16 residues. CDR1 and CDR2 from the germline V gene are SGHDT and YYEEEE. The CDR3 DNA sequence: TGTGCCAGCAGCGAGGACAGGGGCTCCGCGGCCTACGAGCAGTACTTC. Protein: CASSEDRGSAAYEQYF.

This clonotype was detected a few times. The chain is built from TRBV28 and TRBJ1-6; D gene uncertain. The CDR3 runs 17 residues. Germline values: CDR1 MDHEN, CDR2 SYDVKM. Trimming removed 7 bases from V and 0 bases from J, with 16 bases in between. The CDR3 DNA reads TGTGCCAGCACCCCCGATAAAGTCGGCTCCTATAATTCACCCCTCCACTTT. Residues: CASTPDKVGSYNSPLHF.

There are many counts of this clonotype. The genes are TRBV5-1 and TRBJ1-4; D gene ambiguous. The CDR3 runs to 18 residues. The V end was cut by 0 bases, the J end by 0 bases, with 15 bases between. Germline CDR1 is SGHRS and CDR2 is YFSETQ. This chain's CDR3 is CASSLEARGTATNEKLFF. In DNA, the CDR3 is TGCGCCAGCAGCTTGGAAGCGCGGGGAACTGCAACTAATGAAAAACTGTTTTTT.